The TCR beta chain under discussion was sequenced for a study of blood T cells in healthy people across ages. Whole-study findings and limits: Long-lived donors exceeded aged donors in naive CD4+ cells and diversity. The CMV status of each donor remained undetermined, and this could have confounded shifts in expanded clonotypes. Because sorting was not performed, PBMCs prevented conclusive naive versus antigen-experienced comparison.

A second roughly 7 to 11 cycle PCR used barcoded and J-beta primers. One entry per CDR3 protein results from TCRdb running MiXCR on the 5' RACE reads. The data show 1,300,000 or so distinct CDR3 sequences, around 59% seen once. This clonotype was counted a few times. Its specificity is unknown. V lost 6 bases to trimming and J lost 1 base, with 15 bases between them. CDR3 length: 15 residues. Germline V gene data show CDR1 as LGHNA and CDR2 as YNFKEQ. The clonotype originates from a man younger than 35 in good health. Sequences were obtained from blood. The chain links TRBV4-2 to TRBJ1-2; D not certain. In nucleotides, the CDR3 is TGTGCCAGCAGTCCGACGGGAGACCTTAACTATGGCTACACCTTC. Its translation: CASSPTGDLNYGYTF.